This T cell receptor beta chain is from a study of kidney transplant recipient with SARS-CoV-2 infection. V lost 6 bases, J lost 1 base, and 11 bases lay in between. Germline-derived CDR1 and CDR2 are DFQATT and SNEGSKA (reference sequence). There are 13 residues in the CDR3. TCRdb passed the reads through MiXCR, listing each CDR3 protein once. The profile covers 200,000 to 300,000 distinct CDR3 sequences, with more than 25% appearing a single time and roughly 7% taken by the ten largest. This clonotype was seen at least ten times. This chain uses TRBV20-1 with TRBJ2-3; D remains unclear. The sequence was obtained from a young adult male patient who had COVID-19 and was a kidney transplant recipient. These T cells may partly come from the graft donor. Sequencing used a blood sample, obtained at baseline and between days 110 and 120 from a kidney transplant recipient. CDR3 DNA sequence: TGCAGTGCCCCCTGGGCTCGCACAGATACGCAGTATTTT. Encoded protein: CSAPWARTDTQYF.